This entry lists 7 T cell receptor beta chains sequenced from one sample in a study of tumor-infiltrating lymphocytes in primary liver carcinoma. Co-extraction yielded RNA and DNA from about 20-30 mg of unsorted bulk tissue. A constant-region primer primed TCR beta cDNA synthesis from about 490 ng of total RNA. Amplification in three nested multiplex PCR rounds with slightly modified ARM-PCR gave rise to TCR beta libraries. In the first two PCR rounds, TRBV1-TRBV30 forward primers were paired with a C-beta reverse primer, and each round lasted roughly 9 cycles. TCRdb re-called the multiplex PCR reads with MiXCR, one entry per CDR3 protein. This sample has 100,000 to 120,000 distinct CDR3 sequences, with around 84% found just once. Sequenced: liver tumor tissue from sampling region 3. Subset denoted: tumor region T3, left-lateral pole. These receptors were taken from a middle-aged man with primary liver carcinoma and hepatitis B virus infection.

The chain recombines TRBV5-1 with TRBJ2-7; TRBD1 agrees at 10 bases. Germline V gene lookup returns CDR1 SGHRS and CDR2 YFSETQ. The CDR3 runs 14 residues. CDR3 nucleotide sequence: TGCATCAGCAGCCAGGGACAGGGGCACGACGAGCAGTACTTC. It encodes CISSQGQGHDEQYF.

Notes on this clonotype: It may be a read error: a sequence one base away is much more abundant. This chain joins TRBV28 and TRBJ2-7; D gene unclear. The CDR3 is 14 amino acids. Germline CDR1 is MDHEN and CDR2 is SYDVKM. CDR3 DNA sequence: TGTGTCAGCTCGGCGGCCCCCCGACTCTACGAGCAGTACTTC. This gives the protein CVSSAAPRLYEQYF.

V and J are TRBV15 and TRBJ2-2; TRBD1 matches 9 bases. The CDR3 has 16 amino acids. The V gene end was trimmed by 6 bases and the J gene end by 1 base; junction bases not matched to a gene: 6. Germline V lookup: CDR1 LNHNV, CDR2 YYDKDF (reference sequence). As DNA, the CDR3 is TGTGCCACCAGGAATCCGGGACAGGGGAACACCGGGGAGCTGTTTTTT. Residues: CATRNPGQGNTGELFF.

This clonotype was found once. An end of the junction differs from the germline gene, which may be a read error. CDR3 coding DNA: TGTGCCACCAGTGAATTCTTCAGTTCACCCCTCCACTTT. Protein: CATSEFFSSPLHF. The V gene is TRBV25-1, the J gene TRBJ1-6; D remains ambiguous. The CDR3 contains 13 residues. Per the germline V gene, CDR1 is MGHDK and CDR2 is SYGVNS.

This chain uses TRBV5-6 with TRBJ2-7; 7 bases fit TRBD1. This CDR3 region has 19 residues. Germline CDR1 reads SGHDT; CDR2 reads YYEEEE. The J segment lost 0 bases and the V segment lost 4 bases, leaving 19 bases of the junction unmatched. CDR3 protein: CASSATGALEGQNSYEQYF. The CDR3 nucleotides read TGTGCCAGCAGCGCCACAGGGGCCCTCGAGGGCCAGAACTCCTACGAGCAGTACTTC.

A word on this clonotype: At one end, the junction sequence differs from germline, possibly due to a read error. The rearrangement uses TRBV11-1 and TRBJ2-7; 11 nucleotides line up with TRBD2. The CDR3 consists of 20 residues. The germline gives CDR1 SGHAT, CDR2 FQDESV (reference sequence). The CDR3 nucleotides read TGTACCTGCAGCTTGAGGGAGGGGAGGACTAGCGGGCTCAGCTCCTATGAGCAGTACTTC. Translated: CTCSLREGRTSGLSSYEQYF. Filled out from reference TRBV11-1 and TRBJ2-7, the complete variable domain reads EAEVAQSPRYKITEKSQAVAFWCDPISGHATLYWYRQILGQGPELLVQFQDESVVDDSQLPKDRFSAERLKGVDSTLKIQPAELGDSAMYLCTCSLREGRTSGLSSYEQYFGPGTRLTVT.

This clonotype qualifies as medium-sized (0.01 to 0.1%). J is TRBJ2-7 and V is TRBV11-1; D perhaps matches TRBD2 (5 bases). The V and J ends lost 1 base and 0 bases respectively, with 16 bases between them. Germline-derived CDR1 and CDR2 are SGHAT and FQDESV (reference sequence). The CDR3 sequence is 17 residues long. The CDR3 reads CASSLGPAGESSYEQYF. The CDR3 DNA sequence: TGTGCCAGCAGCTTAGGGCCGGCGGGTGAAAGCTCCTACGAGCAGTACTTC. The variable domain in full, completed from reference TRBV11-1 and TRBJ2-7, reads EAEVAQSPRYKITEKSQAVAFWCDPISGHATLYWYRQILGQGPELLVQFQDESVVDDSQLPKDRFSAERLKGVDSTLKIQPAELGDSAMYLCASSLGPAGESSYEQYFGPGTRLTVT.